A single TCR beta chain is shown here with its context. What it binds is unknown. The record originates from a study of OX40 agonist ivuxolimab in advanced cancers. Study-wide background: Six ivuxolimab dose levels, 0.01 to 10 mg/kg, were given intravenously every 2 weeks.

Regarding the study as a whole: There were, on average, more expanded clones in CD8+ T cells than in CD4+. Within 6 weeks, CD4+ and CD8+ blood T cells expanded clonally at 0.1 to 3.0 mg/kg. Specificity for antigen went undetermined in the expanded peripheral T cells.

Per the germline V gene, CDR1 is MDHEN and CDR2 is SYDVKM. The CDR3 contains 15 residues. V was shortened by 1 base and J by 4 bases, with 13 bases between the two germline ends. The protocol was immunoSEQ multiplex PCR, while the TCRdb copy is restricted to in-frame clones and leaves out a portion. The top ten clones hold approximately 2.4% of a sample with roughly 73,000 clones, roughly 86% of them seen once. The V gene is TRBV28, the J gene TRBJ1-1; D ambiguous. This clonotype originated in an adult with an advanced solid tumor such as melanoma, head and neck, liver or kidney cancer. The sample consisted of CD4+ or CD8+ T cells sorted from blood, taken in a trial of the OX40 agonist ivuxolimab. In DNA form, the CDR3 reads TGTGCCAGCAGTTTATTTCTGGGGATGGTCACTGAAGCTTTCTTT. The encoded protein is CASSLFLGMVTEAFF.